This TCR beta chain is drawn from a study of glioma-infiltrating T cells. Study conclusions and caveats: Only very few CDR3 sequences appeared in both tissue and blood. Gliomas, especially low-grade, showed above-expected tissue-blood divergence; non-neoplastic patients showed below.

Ten or more counts support this clonotype. Its antigen is unknown. V was shortened by 0 bases and J by 7 bases, with 12 bases between the two germline ends. The CDR3 length is 13 residues. Germline V gene data show CDR1 as DFQATT and CDR2 as SNEGSKA (reference sequence). Using RNA template, CDR3s of TCR alpha and beta were amplified with iRepertoire arm-PCR. One-step reverse transcription and amplification started from approximately 100-400 ng of tissue mRNA or PBMC total RNA. MiXCR, run by TCRdb on the multiplex PCR reads, gives a single entry per CDR3 protein. The sample has 170,000 or so distinct CDR3 sequences, about 40% seen once.

This receptor was obtained from a human donor with low-grade glioma or glioblastoma, undergoing nonglioma brain surgery, or in good health (not recorded which). The specimen sequenced was glioma tissue, nonneoplastic brain tissue, or PBMCs (not recorded which). The gene calls are TRBV20-1 and TRBJ2-5; perhaps TRBD2 as D (5 bases). CDR3 sequence: CSARERTVGTQYF. The CDR3 bases are TGCAGTGCTAGAGAAAGGACTGTTGGGACCCAGTACTTC.